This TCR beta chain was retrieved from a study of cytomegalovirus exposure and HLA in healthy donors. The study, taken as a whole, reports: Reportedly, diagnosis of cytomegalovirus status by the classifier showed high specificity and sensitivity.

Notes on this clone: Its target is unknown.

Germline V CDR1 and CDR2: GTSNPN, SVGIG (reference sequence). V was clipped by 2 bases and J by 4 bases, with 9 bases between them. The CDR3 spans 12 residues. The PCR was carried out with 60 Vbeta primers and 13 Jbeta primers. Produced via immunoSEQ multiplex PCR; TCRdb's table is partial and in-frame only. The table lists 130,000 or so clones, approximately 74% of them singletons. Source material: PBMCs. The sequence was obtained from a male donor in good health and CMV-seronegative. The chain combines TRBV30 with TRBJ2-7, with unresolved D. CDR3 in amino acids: CAWSPRSYEQYF. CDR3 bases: TGTGCCTGGAGTCCTCGTTCTTACGAGCAGTACTTC.